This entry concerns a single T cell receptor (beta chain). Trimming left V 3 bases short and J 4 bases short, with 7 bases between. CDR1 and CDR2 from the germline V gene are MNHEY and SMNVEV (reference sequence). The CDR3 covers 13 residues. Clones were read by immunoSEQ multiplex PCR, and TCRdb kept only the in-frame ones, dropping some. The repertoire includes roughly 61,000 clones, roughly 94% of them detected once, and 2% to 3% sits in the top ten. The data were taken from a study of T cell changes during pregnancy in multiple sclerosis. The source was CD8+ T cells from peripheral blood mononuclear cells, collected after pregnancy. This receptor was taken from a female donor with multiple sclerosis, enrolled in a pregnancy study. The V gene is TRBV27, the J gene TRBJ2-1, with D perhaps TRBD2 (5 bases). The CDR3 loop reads CASSLGSYNEQFF. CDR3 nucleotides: TGTGCCAGCAGTTTGGGGAGTTACAATGAGCAGTTCTTC.